Listed below are T cell receptor beta chains from one sample, sequenced in a study of long-term antiretroviral therapy in people with HIV. Here immunoSEQ multiplex PCR was the method, and the copy in TCRdb shows in-frame clones only, minus some. Here the sample spans 15,000 to 20,000 clones, about 84% being singletons. Sequenced material: unsorted PBMCs, taken 0.1 years before starting antiretroviral therapy. Source of these receptors: a man between 18 and 29 years old with HIV. The CDR3 runs from the conserved cysteine through the conserved F or W. D genes are given only for firm matches. Where a row states a size, it is once, few, many or the class of an expanded clone; other rows omit it.

cdr3_nt: TGCGCCAGCACCGGACAGGGGGACTCACCCCTCCACTTT; cdr3_aa: CASTGQGDSPLHF; v_call: TRBV5-1; d_call: TRBD1; clone_size: -; j_call: TRBJ1-6
cdr3_nt: TGTGCCAGCTCACTGGGGTCAGACTACGAGCAGTACTTC; cdr3_aa: CASSLGSDYEQYF; v_call: TRBV25-1; d_call: -; clone_size: -; j_call: TRBJ2-7
cdr3_nt: TGTGCCAGTAAAACGACAGACAGATCGAATCAGCCCCAGCATTTT; cdr3_aa: CASKTTDRSNQPQHF; v_call: TRBV19; d_call: -; clone_size: once; j_call: TRBJ1-5
cdr3_nt: TGTGCCAGCAGCGTAACGGCGGGAGCGGGGACCTACGAGCAGTACTTC; cdr3_aa: CASSVTAGAGTYEQYF; v_call: TRBV9; d_call: TRBD2; clone_size: -; j_call: TRBJ2-7
cdr3_nt: TGTGCTAGTGGTTTAGGGGACAGGGGGCGGCAAGAGACCCAGTACTTC; cdr3_aa: CASGLGDRGRQETQYF; v_call: TRBV12-5; d_call: TRBD1; clone_size: few; j_call: TRBJ2-5
cdr3_nt: TGTGCCAGCAGCTTGGCTCGGACAGGGGCACACGGCTACACCTTC; cdr3_aa: CASSLARTGAHGYTF; v_call: TRBV5-4; d_call: TRBD1; clone_size: -; j_call: TRBJ1-2
cdr3_nt: TGTGCCAGCAGCTTGAACCCCAGGGGATCCTACGAGCAGTACTTC; cdr3_aa: CASSLNPRGSYEQYF; v_call: TRBV5-5; d_call: -; clone_size: -; j_call: TRBJ2-7
cdr3_nt: TGCGCCAGCAGCCGTGTTGACACCGGGGAGCTGTTTTTT; cdr3_aa: CASSRVDTGELFF; v_call: TRBV4-3; d_call: -; clone_size: few; j_call: TRBJ2-2
cdr3_nt: TGTGCCAGCTCCGAGCCCCGGACCTCCGGGTCTACTTTCTTT; cdr3_aa: CASSEPRTSGSTFF; v_call: TRBV6-5; d_call: -; clone_size: once; j_call: TRBJ1-1
cdr3_nt: TGTGCCAGCAGTCCCCGGGTGACTAACACCGGGGAGCTGTTTTTT; cdr3_aa: CASSPRVTNTGELFF; v_call: TRBV7-9; d_call: -; clone_size: -; j_call: TRBJ2-2
cdr3_nt: TGTGCCAGCAGCTTAGGGCGGGGGGGCACTGAGCAGTTCTTC; cdr3_aa: CASSLGRGGTEQFF; v_call: TRBV7-2; d_call: TRBD2; clone_size: -; j_call: TRBJ2-1
cdr3_nt: TGTGCCAGCAGCCGGGCAGATAGCTCCTACGAGCAGTACTTC; cdr3_aa: CASSRADSSYEQYF; v_call: TRBV4-2; d_call: -; clone_size: -; j_call: TRBJ2-7
cdr3_nt: TGTGCCAGCAGTCGCACAGAGAACACTGAAGCTTTCTTT; cdr3_aa: CASSRTENTEAFF; v_call: TRBV2; d_call: -; clone_size: few; j_call: TRBJ1-1
cdr3_nt: TGTGCCAGCAGCGTAGATGGGACAGGGGGCCGGGAGCAGTACTTC; cdr3_aa: CASSVDGTGGREQYF; v_call: TRBV9; d_call: TRBD1; clone_size: once; j_call: TRBJ2-7
cdr3_nt: TGTGCCAGCAGCTTGAGCGGGGGCTGGATGAACACTGAAGCTTTCTTT; cdr3_aa: CASSLSGGWMNTEAFF; v_call: TRBV5-5; d_call: -; clone_size: -; j_call: TRBJ1-1
cdr3_nt: TGTGCCAGCAGCCGGACCCAAGGGGTCTACAATGAGCAGTTCTTC; cdr3_aa: CASSRTQGVYNEQFF; v_call: TRBV7-2; d_call: -; clone_size: -; j_call: TRBJ2-1
cdr3_nt: TGTGCCAGCAGCAAAGAGCCGGGACACCCTATAACCTACGAGCAGTACTTC; cdr3_aa: CASSKEPGHPITYEQYF; v_call: TRBV21-1; d_call: -; clone_size: -; j_call: TRBJ2-7
cdr3_nt: TGTGCCAGCAGCGACGGTTCACTATATAATTCACCCCTCCACTTT; cdr3_aa: CASSDGSLYNSPLHF; v_call: TRBV7-9; d_call: -; clone_size: -; j_call: TRBJ1-6
cdr3_nt: TGTGCCAGCAGTTATACGGCGGGGGCGTTCAATGAGCAGTTCTTC; cdr3_aa: CASSYTAGAFNEQFF; v_call: TRBV6-5; d_call: -; clone_size: -; j_call: TRBJ2-1
cdr3_nt: TGTGCCAGCAGCCGTGACAGGAATGGTAATCAGCCCCAGCATTTT; cdr3_aa: CASSRDRNGNQPQHF; v_call: TRBV7-2; d_call: -; clone_size: -; j_call: TRBJ1-5
cdr3_nt: TGTGCCAGCAGCCACCGACTAGCGGGAGATACGCAGTATTTT; cdr3_aa: CASSHRLAGDTQYF; v_call: TRBV6-6; d_call: TRBD2; clone_size: once; j_call: TRBJ2-3
cdr3_nt: TGTGCCAGCAGCTTTGAGGGAGAGGGTACGCAGTATTTT; cdr3_aa: CASSFEGEGTQYF; v_call: TRBV7-9; d_call: -; clone_size: -; j_call: TRBJ2-3
cdr3_nt: TGTGCCAGCAGCGCTCGGGGAGGGACCCAGTACTTC; cdr3_aa: CASSARGGTQYF; v_call: TRBV5-6; d_call: -; clone_size: few; j_call: TRBJ2-5
cdr3_nt: TGTGCCATTCTGGGTAGCGGGATTGAGCAGTACTTC; cdr3_aa: CAILGSGIEQYF; v_call: TRBV10-3; d_call: TRBD2; clone_size: -; j_call: TRBJ2-7
cdr3_nt: TGCAGCGTTGCGCCGGGGGAAGAGACCCAGTACTTC; cdr3_aa: CSVAPGEETQYF; v_call: TRBV29-1; d_call: -; clone_size: -; j_call: TRBJ2-5
cdr3_nt: TGCAGCGTCATCTGGGTCTCCCCCAACTACGAGCAGTACTTC; cdr3_aa: CSVIWVSPNYEQYF; v_call: TRBV29-1; d_call: -; clone_size: -; j_call: TRBJ2-7
cdr3_nt: TGTGCCAGCAGCGTGCATGCGATGGGGGACTACGAGCAGTACTTC; cdr3_aa: CASSVHAMGDYEQYF; v_call: TRBV27; d_call: -; clone_size: few; j_call: TRBJ2-7
cdr3_nt: TGTGCCAGCAGCTTAGCGTCAGGGCTACGGAGCACGGGATATGGCTACACCTTC; cdr3_aa: CASSLASGLRSTGYGYTF; v_call: TRBV7-8; d_call: -; clone_size: -; j_call: TRBJ1-2
cdr3_nt: TGCGCCAGCAGCTTGGGCTACGGAGGGATGAACACTGAAGCTTTCTTT; cdr3_aa: CASSLGYGGMNTEAFF; v_call: TRBV5-1; d_call: -; clone_size: -; j_call: TRBJ1-1
cdr3_nt: TGTGCCAGCAGCGGCATGACTAGCGGGGGCCTAGGGGTGTCAGATACGCAGTATTTT; cdr3_aa: CASSGMTSGGLGVSDTQYF; v_call: TRBV5-4; d_call: TRBD2; clone_size: -; j_call: TRBJ2-3
cdr3_nt: TGTGCCAGTACCGGGACAAAGAATGGCTACACCTTC; cdr3_aa: CASTGTKNGYTF; v_call: TRBV19; d_call: -; clone_size: -; j_call: TRBJ1-2
cdr3_nt: TGTGCCAGCTCACCACCGAACAGTGCCTACGAGCAGTACTTC; cdr3_aa: CASSPPNSAYEQYF; v_call: TRBV18; d_call: -; clone_size: -; j_call: TRBJ2-7
cdr3_nt: TGTGCCAGCAGCCCGAATGGGCCGGGCGTCGGCTATGGCTACACCTTC; cdr3_aa: CASSPNGPGVGYGYTF; v_call: TRBV5-4; d_call: -; clone_size: -; j_call: TRBJ1-2
cdr3_nt: TGTGCCAGCAGTGACGGAGAACAGACCAGCAATGAGCAGTTCTTC; cdr3_aa: CASSDGEQTSNEQFF; v_call: TRBV6-4; d_call: -; clone_size: -; j_call: TRBJ2-1
cdr3_nt: TGTGCCAGCAGCCCTGGGACTAGGTTTGATACGCAGTATTTT; cdr3_aa: CASSPGTRFDTQYF; v_call: TRBV9; d_call: TRBD2; clone_size: -; j_call: TRBJ2-3
cdr3_nt: TGTGCCAGCAGCCTGATTCTGGGCCCTCTGAACACTGAAGCTTTCTTT; cdr3_aa: CASSLILGPLNTEAFF; v_call: TRBV14; d_call: -; clone_size: -; j_call: TRBJ1-1
cdr3_nt: TGCGCCAGCAGCCAAGGGGTCCGTGGGACAGGGGATGAAAAACTGTTTTTT; cdr3_aa: CASSQGVRGTGDEKLFF; v_call: TRBV4-3; d_call: TRBD1; clone_size: -; j_call: TRBJ1-4
cdr3_nt: TGTGCCAGCAGTACCCTCCCGAGTGGCTATGGCTACACCTTC; cdr3_aa: CASSTLPSGYGYTF; v_call: TRBV28; d_call: -; clone_size: -; j_call: TRBJ1-2
cdr3_nt: TGTGCCAGCAGCTTTTTGGACACGGACCCTCTTTACTATGGCTACACCTTC; cdr3_aa: CASSFLDTDPLYYGYTF; v_call: TRBV7-9; d_call: -; clone_size: -; j_call: TRBJ1-2
cdr3_nt: TGCGCCAGCAGCCGGACAGGGGGGATGAACACTGAAGCTTTCTTT; cdr3_aa: CASSRTGGMNTEAFF; v_call: TRBV5-1; d_call: TRBD1; clone_size: -; j_call: TRBJ1-1
cdr3_nt: TGTGCCAGCAGCGTGCGAGAGGGGCGAGGAAACACCATATATTTT; cdr3_aa: CASSVREGRGNTIYF; v_call: TRBV9; d_call: -; clone_size: -; j_call: TRBJ1-3
cdr3_nt: TGCGCCAGCAGCTTTACTAGCGGAATAAACACCGGGGAGCTGTTTTTT; cdr3_aa: CASSFTSGINTGELFF; v_call: TRBV5-1; d_call: TRBD2; clone_size: once; j_call: TRBJ2-2